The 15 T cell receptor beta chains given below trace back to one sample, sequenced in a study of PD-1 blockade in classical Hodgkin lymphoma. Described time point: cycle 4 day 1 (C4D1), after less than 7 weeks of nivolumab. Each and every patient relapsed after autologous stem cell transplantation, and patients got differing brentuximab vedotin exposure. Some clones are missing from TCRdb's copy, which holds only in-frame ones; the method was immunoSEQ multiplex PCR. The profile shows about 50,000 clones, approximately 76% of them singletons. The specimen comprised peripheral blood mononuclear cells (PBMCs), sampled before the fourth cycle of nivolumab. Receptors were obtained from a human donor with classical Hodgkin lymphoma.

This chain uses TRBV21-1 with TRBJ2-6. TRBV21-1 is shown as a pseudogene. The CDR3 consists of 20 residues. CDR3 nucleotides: TGTGCCAGCAGCAAAGAAGGTCTAGAATTCCCAGGATCTGGGGCCAACGTCCTGACTTTC. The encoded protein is CASSKEGLEFPGSGANVLTF.

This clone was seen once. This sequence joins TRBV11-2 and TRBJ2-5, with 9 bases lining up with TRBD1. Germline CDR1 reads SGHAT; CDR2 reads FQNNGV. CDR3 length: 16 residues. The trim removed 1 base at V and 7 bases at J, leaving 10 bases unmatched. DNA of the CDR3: TGTGCCAGCAGCTTAGTGGCGGGGGACAGGGTAGGGACCCAGTACTTC. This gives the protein CASSLVAGDRVGTQYF.

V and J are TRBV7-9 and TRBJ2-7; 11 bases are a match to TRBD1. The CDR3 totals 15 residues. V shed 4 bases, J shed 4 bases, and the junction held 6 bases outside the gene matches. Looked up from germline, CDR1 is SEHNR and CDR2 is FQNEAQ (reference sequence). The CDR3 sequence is CASSYTGTGGYEQYF. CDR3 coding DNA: TGTGCCAGCAGCTATACCGGGACAGGGGGTTACGAGCAGTACTTC. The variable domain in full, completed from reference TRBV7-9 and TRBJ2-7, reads DTGVSQNPRHKITKRGQNVTFRCDPISEHNRLYWYRQTLGQGPEFLTYFQNEAQLEKSRLLSDRFSAERPKGSFSTLEIQRTEQGDSAMYLCASSYTGTGGYEQYFGPGTRLTVT.

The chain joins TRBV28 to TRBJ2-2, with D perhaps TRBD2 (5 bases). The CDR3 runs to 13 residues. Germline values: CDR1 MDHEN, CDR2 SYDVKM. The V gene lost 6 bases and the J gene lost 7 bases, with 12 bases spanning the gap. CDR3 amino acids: CASRDRRDGELFF. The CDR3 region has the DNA TGTGCCAGCAGGGACCGTCGGGACGGGGAGCTGTTTTTT.

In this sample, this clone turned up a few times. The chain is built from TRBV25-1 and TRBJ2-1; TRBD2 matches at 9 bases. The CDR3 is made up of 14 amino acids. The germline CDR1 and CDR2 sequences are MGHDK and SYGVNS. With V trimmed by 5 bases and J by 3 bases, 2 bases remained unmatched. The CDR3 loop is CASSLAGYYNEQFF. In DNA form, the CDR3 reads TGTGCCAGCAGTCTAGCGGGGTACTACAATGAGCAGTTCTTC.

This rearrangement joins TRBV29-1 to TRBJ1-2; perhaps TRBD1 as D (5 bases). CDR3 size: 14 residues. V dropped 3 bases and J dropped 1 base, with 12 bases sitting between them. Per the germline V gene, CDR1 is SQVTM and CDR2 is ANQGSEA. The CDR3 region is CSVDPGRSNYGYTF. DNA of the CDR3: TGCAGCGTTGACCCGGGACGGAGTAACTATGGCTACACCTTC.

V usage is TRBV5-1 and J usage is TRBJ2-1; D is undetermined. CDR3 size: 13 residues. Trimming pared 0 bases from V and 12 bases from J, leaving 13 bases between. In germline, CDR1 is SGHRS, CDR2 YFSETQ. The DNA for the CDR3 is TGCGCCAGCAGCTTGGGACTCCCAGAGGTGCAGTTCTTC. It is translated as CASSLGLPEVQFF.

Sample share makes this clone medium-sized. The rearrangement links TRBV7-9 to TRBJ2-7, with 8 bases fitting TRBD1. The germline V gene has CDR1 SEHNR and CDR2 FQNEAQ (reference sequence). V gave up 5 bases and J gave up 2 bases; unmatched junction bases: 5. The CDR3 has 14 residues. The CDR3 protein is CASSQTGVTYEQYF. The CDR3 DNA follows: TGTGCCAGCAGCCAGACAGGGGTTACCTACGAGCAGTACTTC.

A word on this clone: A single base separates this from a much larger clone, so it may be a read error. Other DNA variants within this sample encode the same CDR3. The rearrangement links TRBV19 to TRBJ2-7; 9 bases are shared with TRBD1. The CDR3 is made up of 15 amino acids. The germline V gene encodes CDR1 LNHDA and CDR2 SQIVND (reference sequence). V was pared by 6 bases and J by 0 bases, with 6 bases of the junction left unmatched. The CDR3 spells CASSRGQGFSYEQYF. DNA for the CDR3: TGTGCCAGTAGCCGGGGACAGGGTTTCTCCTACGAGCAGTACTTC.

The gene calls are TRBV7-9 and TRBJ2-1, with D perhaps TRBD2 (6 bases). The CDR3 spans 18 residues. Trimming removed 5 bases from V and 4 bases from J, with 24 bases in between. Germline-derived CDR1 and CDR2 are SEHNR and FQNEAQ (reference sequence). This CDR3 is CASSPRIQEGLTYNEQFF. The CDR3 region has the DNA TGTGCCAGCAGCCCCCGGATTCAGGAGGGCTTAACATACAATGAGCAGTTCTTC. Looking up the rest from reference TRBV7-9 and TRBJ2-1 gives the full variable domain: DTGVSQNPRHKITKRGQNVTFRCDPISEHNRLYWYRQTLGQGPEFLTYFQNEAQLEKSRLLSDRFSAERPKGSFSTLEIQRTEQGDSAMYLCASSPRIQEGLTYNEQFFGPGTRLTVL.

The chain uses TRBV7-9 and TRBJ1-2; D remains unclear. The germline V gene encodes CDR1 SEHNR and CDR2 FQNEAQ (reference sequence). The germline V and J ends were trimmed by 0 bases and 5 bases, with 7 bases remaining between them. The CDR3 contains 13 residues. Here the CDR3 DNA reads TGTGCCAGCAGCTTAGCGGTCAAGTATGGCTACACCTTC. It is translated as CASSLAVKYGYTF.

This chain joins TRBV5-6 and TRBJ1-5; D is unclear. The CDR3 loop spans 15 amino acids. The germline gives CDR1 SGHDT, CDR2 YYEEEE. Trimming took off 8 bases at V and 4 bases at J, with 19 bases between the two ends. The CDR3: CARRLWEVMNQPQHF. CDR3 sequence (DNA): TGTGCCAGGCGATTGTGGGAGGTGATGAATCAGCCCCAGCATTTT.

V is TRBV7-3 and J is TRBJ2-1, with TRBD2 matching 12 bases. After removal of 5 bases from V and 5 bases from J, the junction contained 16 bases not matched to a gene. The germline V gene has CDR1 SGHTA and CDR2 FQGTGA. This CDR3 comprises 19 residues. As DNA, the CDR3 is TGTGCCAGCAGCACTAGAAAGGGACTAGCGGGCCCAAGTAACAATGAGCAGTTCTTC. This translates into CASSTRKGLAGPSNNEQFF.

For the CDR3, the DNA is TGTGCCAGCAGCTTAAAAGGTGACAGGGCCTACGAGCAGTACTTC. Amino acid sequence: CASSLKGDRAYEQYF. The chain uses TRBV7-3 and TRBJ2-7, with 7 bases aligning to TRBD1. The CDR3 extends over 15 amino acids. The germline V gene has CDR1 SGHTA and CDR2 FQGTGA. V shed 1 base and J 2 bases; nucleotides not matched to a gene: 5. Using reference TRBV7-3 and TRBJ2-7 for the parts outside the CDR3, the full variable domain is GAGVSQTPSNKVTEKGKYVELRCDPISGHTALYWYRQSLGQGPEFLIYFQGTGAADDSGLPNDRFFAVRPEGSVSTLKIQRTERGDSAVYLCASSLKGDRAYEQYFGPGTRLTVT.

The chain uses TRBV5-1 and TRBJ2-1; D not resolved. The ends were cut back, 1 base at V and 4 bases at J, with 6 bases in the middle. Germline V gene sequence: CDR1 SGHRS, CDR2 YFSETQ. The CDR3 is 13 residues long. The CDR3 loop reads CASSLPTYNEQFF. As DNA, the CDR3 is TGCGCCAGCAGCTTGCCCACGTACAATGAGCAGTTCTTC.